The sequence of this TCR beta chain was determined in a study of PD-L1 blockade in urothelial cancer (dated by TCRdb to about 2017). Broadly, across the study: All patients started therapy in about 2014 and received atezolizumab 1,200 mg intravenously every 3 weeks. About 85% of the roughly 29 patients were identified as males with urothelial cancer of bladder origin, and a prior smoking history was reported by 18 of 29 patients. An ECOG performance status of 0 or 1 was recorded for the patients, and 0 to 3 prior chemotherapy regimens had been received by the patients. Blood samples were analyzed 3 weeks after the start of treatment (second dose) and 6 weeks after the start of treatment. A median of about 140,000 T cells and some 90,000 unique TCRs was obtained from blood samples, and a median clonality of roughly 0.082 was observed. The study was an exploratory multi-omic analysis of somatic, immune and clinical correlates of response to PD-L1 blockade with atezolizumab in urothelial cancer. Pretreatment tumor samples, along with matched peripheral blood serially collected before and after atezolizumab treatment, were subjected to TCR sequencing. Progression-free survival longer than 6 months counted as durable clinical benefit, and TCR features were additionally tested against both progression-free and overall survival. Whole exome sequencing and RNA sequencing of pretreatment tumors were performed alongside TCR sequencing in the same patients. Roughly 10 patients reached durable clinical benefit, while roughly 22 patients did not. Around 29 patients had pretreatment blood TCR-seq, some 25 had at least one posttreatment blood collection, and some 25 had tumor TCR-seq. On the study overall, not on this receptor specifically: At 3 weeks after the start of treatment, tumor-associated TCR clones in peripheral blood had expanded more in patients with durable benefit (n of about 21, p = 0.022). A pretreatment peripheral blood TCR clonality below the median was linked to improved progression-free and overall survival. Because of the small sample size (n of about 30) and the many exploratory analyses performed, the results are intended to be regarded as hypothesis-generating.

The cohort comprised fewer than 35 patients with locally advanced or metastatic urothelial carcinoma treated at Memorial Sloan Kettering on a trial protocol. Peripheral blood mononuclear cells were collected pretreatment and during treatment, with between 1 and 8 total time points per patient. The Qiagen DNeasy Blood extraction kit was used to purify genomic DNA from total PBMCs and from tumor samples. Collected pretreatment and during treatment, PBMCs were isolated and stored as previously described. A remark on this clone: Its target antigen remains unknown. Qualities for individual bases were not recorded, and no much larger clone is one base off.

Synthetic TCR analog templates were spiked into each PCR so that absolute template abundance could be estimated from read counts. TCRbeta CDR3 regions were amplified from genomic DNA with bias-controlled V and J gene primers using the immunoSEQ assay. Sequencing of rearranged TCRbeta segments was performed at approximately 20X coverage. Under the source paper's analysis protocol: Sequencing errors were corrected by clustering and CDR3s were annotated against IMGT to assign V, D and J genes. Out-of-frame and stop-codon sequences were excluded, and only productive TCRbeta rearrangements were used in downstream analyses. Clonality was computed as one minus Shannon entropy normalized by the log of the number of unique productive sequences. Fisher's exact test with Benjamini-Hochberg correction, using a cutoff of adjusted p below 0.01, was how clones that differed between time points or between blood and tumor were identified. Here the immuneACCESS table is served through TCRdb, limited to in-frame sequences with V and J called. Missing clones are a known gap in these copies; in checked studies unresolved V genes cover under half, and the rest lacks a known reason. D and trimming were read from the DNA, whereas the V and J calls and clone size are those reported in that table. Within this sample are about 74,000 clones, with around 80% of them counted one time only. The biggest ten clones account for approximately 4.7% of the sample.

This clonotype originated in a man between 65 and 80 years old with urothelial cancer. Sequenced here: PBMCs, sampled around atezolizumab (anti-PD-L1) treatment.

The DNA sequence reads TGTGCCAGCAGTTTAGGACAGGGCCGACACGAGCAGTACTTC. It translates as CASSLGQGRHEQYF. This sequence uses TRBV28 and TRBJ2-7, and TRBD1 aligns with 8 junction nucleotides. V lost 2 bases and J lost 5 bases, and the count of bases not matched to a germline gene is 5. Sequences MDHEN (CDR1) and SYDVKM (CDR2) are obtained from the germline V gene. CDR3 length: 14 amino acids, cysteine to phenylalanine. The read is trimmed to its CDR3 DNA, 42 bases read in frame from base 1.